Shown below are 24 T cell receptor beta chains from a single sample sequenced in a study of OX40 agonist ivuxolimab in advanced cancers. Libraries came from the immunoSEQ multiplex PCR assay. In TCRdb, the immuneACCESS table is reduced to in-frame sequences with V and J assigned. These tables do not hold every clone; where another copy was compared, an unresolved V gene accounts for under half, and the others remain unexplained. This sample has fewer than 65,000 clones in its table, and 90% to 95% of those were observed once. The top ten hold roughly 20% of the sample. Material: CD4+ or CD8+ T cells sorted from blood, obtained in a trial of the OX40 agonist ivuxolimab. Receptor source: an adult with an advanced solid tumor such as melanoma, head and neck, liver or kidney cancer.

The chain is built from TRBV27 and TRBJ1-5; 7 nucleotides match TRBD1. Germline CDR1 and CDR2: MNHEY and SMNVEV (reference sequence). The CDR3 sequence is 14 residues long. With V trimmed by 3 bases and J by 9 bases, 8 bases remained unmatched. The DNA of the CDR3 is TGTGCCAGCAGTTTTGAGGGGGCTATGGGGCCCCAGCATTTT. Residues: CASSFEGAMGPQHF.

This clone is a singleton in its sample. This chain connects TRBV6-1 to TRBJ2-2, with 9 bases matching TRBD1. V dropped 4 bases and J dropped 7; count of bases not matched to a gene: 13. Germline assignment: CDR1 MNHNS and CDR2 SASEGT. This CDR3 is built from 17 residues. This chain's CDR3 is CASSAPWDREWIGELFF. The CDR3 DNA reads as TGTGCCAGCAGTGCCCCGTGGGACAGGGAATGGATCGGGGAGCTGTTTTTT.

The chain joins TRBV2 to TRBJ2-6, with TRBD1 as a possible D gene (6 bases). This CDR3 is built from 15 residues. The V end was cut by 2 bases, the J end by 4 bases, with 9 bases between. Germline CDR1 reads SNHLY; CDR2 reads FYNNEI. The CDR3 nucleotides read TGTGCCAGCAGTGAATGGGGGACAGGGGCCAACGTCCTGACTTTC. Its translation is CASSEWGTGANVLTF.

The chain employs TRBV27 and TRBJ2-7, with TRBD2 matching 8 bases. V shed 0 bases, J shed 4 bases, and the junction held 2 bases outside the gene matches. This CDR3 region has 14 residues. Germline-derived CDR1 and CDR2 are MNHEY and SMNVEV (reference sequence). In DNA form, the CDR3 reads TGTGCCAGCAGTTTATCTAGCGGGGTGTACGAGCAGTACTTC. Translating gives CASSLSSGVYEQYF.

This clone appeared once. The chain combines TRBV6-5 with TRBJ1-2; unclear D gene. This CDR3 has 10 amino acids. CDR1 is MNHEY and CDR2 is SVGAGI in the germline V gene. The V gene lost 5 bases and the J gene lost 14 bases, with 12 bases spanning the gap. The CDR3 DNA is TGTGCCAGCAGTGCTCCGGAAGGTACCTTC. It encodes CASSAPEGTF.

V usage is TRBV5-4 and J usage is TRBJ1-1; tentative D call: TRBD1 (6 bases). CDR1 and CDR2 (germline): SGHNT, YYREEE (reference sequence). The CDR3 totals 15 residues. The germline V and J ends were trimmed by 3 bases and 1 base, with 13 bases remaining between them. Here the CDR3 reads CASSSPRGENTEAFF. For the CDR3, the DNA is TGTGCCAGCAGCTCCCCGAGGGGGGAGAACACTGAAGCTTTCTTT.

This clone was seen once. This sequence joins TRBV27 and TRBJ2-4; perhaps D is TRBD1 or TRBD2 (5 bases each). The V gene's germline CDR1 is MNHEY and CDR2 SMNVEV (reference sequence). The germline V and J ends were trimmed by 3 bases and 7 bases, with 13 bases remaining between them. There are 14 residues in the CDR3. The CDR3 DNA reads TGTGCCAGCAGTTTTGTCGGGGCTTCTAACATTCAGTACTTC. It codes for CASSFVGASNIQYF.

This chain joins TRBV10-3 and TRBJ2-1; 10 bases map to TRBD2. The trim removed 0 bases at V and 3 bases at J, leaving 2 bases unmatched. Germline V gene sequence: CDR1 ENHRY, CDR2 SYGVKD. This CDR3 is built from 16 residues. CDR3 bases: TGTGCCATCAGTGAGTCAGTAGCGGGGGGCTACAATGAGCAGTTCTTC. The encoded protein is CAISESVAGGYNEQFF.

The CDR3: CASSPDRGQTEAFF. Written as DNA, the CDR3 is TGTGCCAGCAGTCCGGACAGGGGGCAGACTGAAGCTTTCTTT. This chain connects TRBV2 to TRBJ1-1; 11 bases match TRBD1. Looked up from germline, CDR1 is SNHLY and CDR2 is FYNNEI. Trimming took 5 bases from V and 5 from J; bases not matched to a gene: 4. The CDR3 extends over 14 amino acids.

The chain is built from TRBV19 and TRBJ2-1, with 7 bases lining up with TRBD2. Per the germline V gene, CDR1 is LNHDA and CDR2 is SQIVND (reference sequence). The CDR3 runs 15 residues. The junction had 10 bases not matched to a gene; V was cut back by 8 bases and J by 3 bases. The CDR3 spells CASSRVAGLYNEQFF. The CDR3 DNA reads TGTGCCAGTTCTCGCGTAGCGGGTCTCTACAATGAGCAGTTCTTC.

V gene TRBV27 combines with J gene TRBJ2-3, with unresolved D. CDR1 is MNHEY, CDR2 SMNVEV, per germline (reference sequence). CDR3 length: 15 residues. Between the trimmed V and J ends, which lost 4 bases and 1 base, there was a span of 12 bases. The CDR3 is CASSWSGYRTDTQYF. CDR3 bases: TGTGCCAGCAGTTGGTCCGGGTACCGCACAGATACGCAGTATTTT.

This chain links TRBV5-1 with TRBJ2-7; D gene uncertain. With 1 base removed from V and 3 bases from J, the gap between germline ends came to 11 bases. The V gene's germline CDR1 is SGHRS and CDR2 YFSETQ. CDR3 length equals 14 residues. The CDR3 region has the DNA TGCGCCAGCAGCTTGTACGGCAATAGCTACGAGCAGTACTTC. It encodes CASSLYGNSYEQYF. Full variable domain (outside the CDR3, taken from reference TRBV5-1 and TRBJ2-7): KAGVTQTPRYLIKTRGQQVTLSCSPISGHRSVSWYQQTPGQGLQFLFEYFSETQRNKGNFPGRFSGRQFSNSRSEMNVSTLELGDSALYLCASSLYGNSYEQYFGPGTRLTVT.

By share of the sample, this clone is medium-sized (0.01 to 0.1%). The V gene is TRBV15, the J gene TRBJ2-5; possible D gene TRBD1, 5 bases. The CDR3 has 15 residues. Trimming took off 0 bases at V and 2 bases at J, with 10 bases between the two ends. Germline CDR1 and CDR2: LNHNV and YYDKDF (reference sequence). The CDR3 reads CATSRDGAQQETQYF. For the CDR3, the DNA is TGTGCCACCAGCAGAGATGGGGCGCAGCAAGAGACCCAGTACTTC.

The chain links TRBV10-1 to TRBJ2-3; D remains unclear. Germline assignment: CDR1 WNHNN and CDR2 SYGVQD (reference sequence). Deletions cut 3 bases from V and 1 base from J, with 8 bases between. CDR3 size: 14 residues. CDR3 in amino acids: CASSEVWGTDTQYF. CDR3 nucleotides: TGCGCCAGCAGTGAAGTCTGGGGCACAGATACGCAGTATTTT.

The J gene is TRBJ1-1, the V gene TRBV4-2, with D perhaps TRBD1 (5 bases). The germline V gene has CDR1 LGHNA and CDR2 YNFKEQ. The germline V and J ends were trimmed by 5 bases and 0 bases, with 16 bases remaining between them. There are 16 residues in the CDR3. CDR3 protein: CASSLEIPGMNTEAFF. The CDR3 DNA sequence: TGTGCCAGCAGCTTGGAAATTCCAGGGATGAACACTGAAGCTTTCTTT.

The chain combines TRBV27 with TRBJ1-4, with D unclear. V lost 5 bases, J lost 4 bases, and 11 bases lay in between. CDR3 length: 14 residues. Germline assignment: CDR1 MNHEY and CDR2 SMNVEV (reference sequence). The CDR3 here is CASSPGAFNEKLFF. The CDR3 DNA is TGTGCCAGCAGTCCGGGAGCCTTTAATGAAAAACTGTTTTTT.

This rearrangement joins TRBV29-1 to TRBJ2-2, with 10 positions matching TRBD2. The ends lost 3 bases at V and 2 bases at J; junction bases unmatched: 3. The CDR3 has 15 amino acids. Germline V gene sequence: CDR1 SQVTM, CDR2 ANQGSEA. This chain's CDR3 is CSVELAGVNTGELFF. In DNA, the CDR3 is TGCAGCGTTGAGCTAGCGGGGGTTAACACCGGGGAGCTGTTTTTT.

The chain is built from TRBV7-9 and TRBJ2-3; TRBD2 matches at 7 bases. This CDR3 has 16 amino acids. The J segment lost 0 bases and the V segment lost 8 bases, leaving 11 bases of the junction unmatched. Germline loops: CDR1 SEHNR, CDR2 FQNEAQ (reference sequence). CDR3 DNA sequence: TGTGCCAGCGGCTCGGCGGGGGAGGCTAGCACAGATACGCAGTATTTT. It yields the protein CASGSAGEASTDTQYF.

In regard to this clone: The junction differs from germline at one of its ends, possibly a read error. The V gene is TRBV6-5, the J gene TRBJ1-2; TRBD1 matches 7 bases. The germline V gene encodes CDR1 MNHEY and CDR2 SVGAGI. The CDR3 sequence is 15 residues long. CDR3 in amino acids: CTSRPTGTRDYGYTF. For the CDR3, the DNA is TGTACCAGCAGACCGACAGGGACCCGAGACTATGGCTACACCTTC.

This clone was seen once. V is TRBV5-6 and J is TRBJ1-2; tentative D call: TRBD1 (5 bases). In germline, CDR1 is SGHDT, CDR2 YYEEEE. V lost 1 base, J lost 9 bases, and 13 bases lay in between. This CDR3 contains 13 residues. The CDR3 region is CASSLSGGRRYTF. In DNA form, the CDR3 reads TGTGCCAGCAGCTTGTCTGGGGGACGGCGCTACACCTTC.

The J gene is TRBJ2-7, the V gene TRBV13; D is undetermined. CDR1 and CDR2 from the germline V gene are PRHDT and FYEKMQ (reference sequence). The CDR3 contains 10 residues. Trimming took 6 bases from V and 5 from J, leaving 5 bases between them. This CDR3 is CASSENEQYF. CDR3 in DNA: TGTGCCAGCAGTGAAAACGAGCAGTACTTC.

J is TRBJ1-1 and V is TRBV13, with 9 bases matching TRBD1. There are 12 residues in the CDR3. Trimming took 6 bases from V and 11 from J; bases not matched to a gene: 7. Germline-derived CDR1 and CDR2 are PRHDT and FYEKMQ (reference sequence). The CDR3 nucleotides are TGTGCCAGCAGAGGACAGGGGTGGAGGGCTTTCTTT. It specifies CASRGQGWRAFF.

The chain has TRBV9 and TRBJ2-1, with D perhaps TRBD2 (5 bases). Germline-derived CDR1 and CDR2 are SGDLS and YYNGEE. V was shortened by 0 bases and J by 9 bases, with 7 bases between the two germline ends. The CDR3 is made up of 12 amino acids. The CDR3 coding sequence is TGTGCCAGCAGCGTAGTGGGGAGTGAGCAGTTCTTC. This codes for CASSVVGSEQFF.

The rearrangement links TRBV6-5 to TRBJ2-3; the D is unclear. The CDR3 runs to 14 residues. Trimming pared 4 bases from V and 1 base from J, leaving 9 bases between. Per germline, CDR1 MNHEY and CDR2 SVGAGI. This chain's CDR3 is CASSSGFGTDTQYF. For the CDR3, the DNA is TGTGCCAGCAGTTCCGGTTTCGGCACAGATACGCAGTATTTT.